This T cell receptor beta chain was sequenced for a study of blood T cell repertoires in COVID-19. Germline assignment: CDR1 SNHLY and CDR2 FYNNEI. This CDR3 is 12 amino acids long. V lost 0 bases to trimming and J lost 12 bases, with 9 bases between them. Sequencing was performed with immunoSEQ multiplex PCR; in TCRdb, only in-frame clones are kept and a portion is missing. The sample carries some 210,000 clones, 84% recorded once. This rearrangement joins TRBV2 to TRBJ2-4, with D unclear. The sequencing input was peripheral blood. This clonotype was obtained from a woman aged 45 to 65 with active or convalescent COVID-19. In DNA, the CDR3 is TGTGCCAGCAGTGAAGCGAAATACAGTCAGTACTTC. It is translated as CASSEAKYSQYF. The variable domain in full, completed from reference TRBV2 and TRBJ2-4, reads EPEVTQTPSHQVTQMGQEVILRCVPISNHLYFYWYRQILGQKVEFLVSFYNNEISEKSEIFDDQFSVERPDGSNFTLKIRSTKLEDSAMYFCASSEAKYSQYFGAGTRLSVL.